This TCR beta chain originates from a study of T cell responses to AZD1222 COVID-19 vaccine. Findings and caveats of the study: Baseline serostatus was positive in only a handful of AZD1222 recipients.

The count of this clone is one. Antigen unknown. Only in-frame clones appear in the TCRdb table, and some are missing; sequencing was by immunoSEQ multiplex PCR. Of approximately 160,000 clones in the sample, 85% to 95% were seen once. The CDR3 is 13 residues long. The germline V gene encodes CDR1 MDHEN and CDR2 SYDVKM. With 5 bases removed from V and 4 bases from J, the gap between germline ends came to 11 bases. This receptor was taken from an adult in good health. The specimen comprised peripheral blood, sampled on day 0 of AZD1222 vaccination. The chain carries TRBV28 and TRBJ1-2; tentative D call: TRBD1 (5 bases). This chain's CDR3 is CASSETGFYGYTF. In nucleotides, the CDR3 is TGTGCCAGCAGTGAAACAGGATTCTATGGCTACACCTTC.